This T cell receptor beta chain was documented in a study of T cell changes during pregnancy in multiple sclerosis (dated by TCRdb to between 2018 and 2021). Looking at the study overall: Changes in the T cell repertoire over the course of pregnancy were examined in this study in women with multiple sclerosis.

A remark on this clone: Its antigen remains unidentified. No per-base quality is available; no much larger clone lies one base away.

Relative to germline, V is 1 base shorter and J is 4 bases shorter, with 12 bases between their ends. CDR1 and CDR2, per the germline V gene (reference sequence), are MNHEY and SMNVEV. The CDR3 spans 15 residues, from the cysteine through the phenylalanine. Here the CDR3 DNA is all that survives: 45 bases in frame from base 1. Libraries were built with the immunoSEQ multiplex PCR assay. TCRdb mirrors the immuneACCESS table, restricted to in-frame sequences. Some clones are absent from its copies; in checked studies, under half trace to an unresolved V gene, and the reason for the others is unknown. The sample data list 35,000 to 40,000 clones, and roughly 90% of these were observed just once. The ten largest clones add up to just over 5.5% of the sample.

The clonotype originates from a female donor with multiple sclerosis, enrolled in a pregnancy study. The sample was CD8+ T cells from peripheral blood mononuclear cells, taken in the third trimester of pregnancy. Recombination connected TRBV27 to TRBJ2-3; D gene: possibly TRBD1, on 6 matching bases. The DNA sequence reads TGTGCCAGCAGTTTATATGGGGGCGAGGCAGATACGCAGTATTTT. Translated, it reads CASSLYGGEADTQYF.